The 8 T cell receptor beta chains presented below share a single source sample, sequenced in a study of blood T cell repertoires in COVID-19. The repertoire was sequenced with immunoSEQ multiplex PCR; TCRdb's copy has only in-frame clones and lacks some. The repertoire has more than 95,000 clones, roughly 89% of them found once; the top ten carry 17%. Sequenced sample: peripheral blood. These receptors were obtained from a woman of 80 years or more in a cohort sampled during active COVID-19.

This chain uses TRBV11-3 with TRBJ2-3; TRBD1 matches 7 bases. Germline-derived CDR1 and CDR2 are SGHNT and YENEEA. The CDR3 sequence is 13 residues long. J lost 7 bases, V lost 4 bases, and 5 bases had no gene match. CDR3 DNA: TGTGCCAGCAGCTCGACGACAGGGTATACGCAGTATTTT. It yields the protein CASSSTTGYTQYF.

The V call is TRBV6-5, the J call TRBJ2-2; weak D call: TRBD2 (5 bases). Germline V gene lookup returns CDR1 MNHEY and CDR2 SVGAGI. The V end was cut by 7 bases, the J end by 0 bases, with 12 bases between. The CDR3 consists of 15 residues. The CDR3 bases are TGTGCCAGCACAGCTACTAGTGCGAACACCGGGGAGCTGTTTTTT. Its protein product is CASTATSANTGELFF.

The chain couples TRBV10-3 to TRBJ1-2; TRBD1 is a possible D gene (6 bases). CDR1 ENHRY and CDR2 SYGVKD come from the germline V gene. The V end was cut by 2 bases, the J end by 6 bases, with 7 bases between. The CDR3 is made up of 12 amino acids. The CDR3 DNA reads TGTGCCATCAGTGAGACAGGGCATGGCTACACCTTC. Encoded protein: CAISETGHGYTF.

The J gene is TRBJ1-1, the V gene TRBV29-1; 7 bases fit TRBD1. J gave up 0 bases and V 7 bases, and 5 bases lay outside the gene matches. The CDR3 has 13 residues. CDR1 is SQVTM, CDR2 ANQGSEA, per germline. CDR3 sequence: CSAQGQMNTEAFF. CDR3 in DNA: TGCAGCGCCCAGGGACAGATGAACACTGAAGCTTTCTTT.

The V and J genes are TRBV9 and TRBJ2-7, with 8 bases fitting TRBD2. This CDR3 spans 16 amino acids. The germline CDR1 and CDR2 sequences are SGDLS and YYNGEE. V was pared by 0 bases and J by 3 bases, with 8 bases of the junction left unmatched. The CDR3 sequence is CASSVATGTSIYEQYF. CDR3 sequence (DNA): TGTGCCAGCAGCGTAGCTACGGGGACTAGTATCTACGAGCAGTACTTC.

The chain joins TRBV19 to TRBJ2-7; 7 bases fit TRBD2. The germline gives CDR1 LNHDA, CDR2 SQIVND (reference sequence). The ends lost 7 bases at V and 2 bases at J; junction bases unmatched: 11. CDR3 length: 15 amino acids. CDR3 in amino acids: CASNSISAGAYEQYF. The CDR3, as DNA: TGTGCCAGTAATTCAATATCTGCGGGAGCCTACGAGCAGTACTTC. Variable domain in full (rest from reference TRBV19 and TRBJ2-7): DGGITQSPKYLFRKEGQNVTLSCEQNLNHDAMYWYRQDPGQGLRLIYYSQIVNDFQKGDIAEGYSVSREKKESFPLTVTSAQKNPTAFYLCASNSISAGAYEQYFGPGTRLTVT.

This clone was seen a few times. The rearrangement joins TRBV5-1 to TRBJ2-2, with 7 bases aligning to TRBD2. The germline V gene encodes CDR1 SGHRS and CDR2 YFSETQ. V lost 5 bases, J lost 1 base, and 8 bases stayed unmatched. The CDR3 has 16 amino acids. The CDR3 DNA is TGCGCCAGCAGTTGGTTAGAGCGGGAGAACACCGGGGAGCTGTTTTTT. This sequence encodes CASSWLERENTGELFF.

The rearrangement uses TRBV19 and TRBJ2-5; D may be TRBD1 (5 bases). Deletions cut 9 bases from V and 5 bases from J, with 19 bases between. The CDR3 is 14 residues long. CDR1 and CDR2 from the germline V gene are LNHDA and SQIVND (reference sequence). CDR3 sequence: CASQRGRGWETQYF. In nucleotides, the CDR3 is TGTGCCAGCCAAAGGGGAAGGGGATGGGAGACCCAGTACTTC.